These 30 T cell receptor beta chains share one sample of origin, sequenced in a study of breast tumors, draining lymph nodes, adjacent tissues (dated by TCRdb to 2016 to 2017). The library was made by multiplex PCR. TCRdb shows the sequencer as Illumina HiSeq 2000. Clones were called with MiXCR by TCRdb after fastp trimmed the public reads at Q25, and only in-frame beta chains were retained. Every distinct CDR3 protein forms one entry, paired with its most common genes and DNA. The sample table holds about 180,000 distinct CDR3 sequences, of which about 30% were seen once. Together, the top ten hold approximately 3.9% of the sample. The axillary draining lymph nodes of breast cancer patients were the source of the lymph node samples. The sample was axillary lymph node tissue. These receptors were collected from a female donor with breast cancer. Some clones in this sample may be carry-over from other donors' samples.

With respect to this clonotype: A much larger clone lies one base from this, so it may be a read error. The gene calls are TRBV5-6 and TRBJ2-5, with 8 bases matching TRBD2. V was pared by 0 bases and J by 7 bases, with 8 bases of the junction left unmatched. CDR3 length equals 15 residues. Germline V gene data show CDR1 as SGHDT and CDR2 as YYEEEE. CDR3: CASSLGSPGGGTQYF. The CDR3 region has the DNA TGTGCCAGCAGCTTGGGGAGCCCGGGAGGGGGGACCCAGTACTTC. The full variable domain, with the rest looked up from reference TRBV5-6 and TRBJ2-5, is DAGVTQSPTHLIKTRGQQVTLRCSPKSGHDTVSWYQQALGQGPQFIFQYYEEEERQRGNFPDRFSGHQFPNYSSELNVNALLLGDSALYLCASSLGSPGGGTQYFGPGTRLLVL.

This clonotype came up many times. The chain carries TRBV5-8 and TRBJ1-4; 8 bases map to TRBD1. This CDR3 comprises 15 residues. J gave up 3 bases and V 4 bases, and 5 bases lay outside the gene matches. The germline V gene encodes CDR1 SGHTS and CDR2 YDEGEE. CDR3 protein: CASSMGQAPNEKLFF. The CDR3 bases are TGTGCCAGCAGCATGGGACAGGCACCTAATGAAAAACTGTTTTTT.

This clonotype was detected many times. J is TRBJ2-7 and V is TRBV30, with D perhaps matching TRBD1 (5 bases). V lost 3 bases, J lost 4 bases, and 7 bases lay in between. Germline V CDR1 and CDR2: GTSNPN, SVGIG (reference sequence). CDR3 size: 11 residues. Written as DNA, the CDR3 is TGTGCCTGGAGCCGACAGTACGAGCAGTACTTC. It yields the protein CAWSRQYEQYF.

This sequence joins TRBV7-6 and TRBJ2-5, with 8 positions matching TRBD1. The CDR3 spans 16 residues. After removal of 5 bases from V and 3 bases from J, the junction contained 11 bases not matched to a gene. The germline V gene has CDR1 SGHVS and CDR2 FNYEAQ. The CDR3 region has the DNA TGTGCCAGCAGCATTTCGACAGGGGCGCGCAAAGAGACCCAGTACTTC. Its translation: CASSISTGARKETQYF.

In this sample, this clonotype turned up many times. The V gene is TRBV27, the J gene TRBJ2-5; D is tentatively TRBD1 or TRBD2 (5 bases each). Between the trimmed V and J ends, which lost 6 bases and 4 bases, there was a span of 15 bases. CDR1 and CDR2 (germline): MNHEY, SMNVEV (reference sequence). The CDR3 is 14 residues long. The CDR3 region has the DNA TGTGCCAGCAGAAAGTGGGGGTTGGGAGAGACCCAGTACTTC. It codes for CASRKWGLGETQYF.

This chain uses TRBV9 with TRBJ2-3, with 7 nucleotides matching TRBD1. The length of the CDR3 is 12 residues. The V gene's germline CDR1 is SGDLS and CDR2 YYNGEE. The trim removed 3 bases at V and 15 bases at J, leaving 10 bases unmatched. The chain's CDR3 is CASSAPGGEQYF. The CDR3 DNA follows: TGTGCCAGCAGCGCCCCAGGGGGTGAGCAATATTTT.

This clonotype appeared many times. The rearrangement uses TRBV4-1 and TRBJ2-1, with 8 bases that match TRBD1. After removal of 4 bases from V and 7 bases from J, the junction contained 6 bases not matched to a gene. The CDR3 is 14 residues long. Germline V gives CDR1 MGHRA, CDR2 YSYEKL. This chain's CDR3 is CASSLDRGRNEQFF. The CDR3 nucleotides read TGCGCCAGCAGCCTTGACAGGGGTCGTAATGAGCAGTTCTTC.

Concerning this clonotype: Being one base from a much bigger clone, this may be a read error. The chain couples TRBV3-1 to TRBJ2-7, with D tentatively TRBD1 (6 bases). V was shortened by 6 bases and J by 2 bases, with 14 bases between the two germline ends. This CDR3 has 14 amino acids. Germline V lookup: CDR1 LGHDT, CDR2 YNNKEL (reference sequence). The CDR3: CASSRNRDTYEQYF. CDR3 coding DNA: TGTGCCAGCAGTCGGAACAGGGACACCTACGAGCAGTACTTC.

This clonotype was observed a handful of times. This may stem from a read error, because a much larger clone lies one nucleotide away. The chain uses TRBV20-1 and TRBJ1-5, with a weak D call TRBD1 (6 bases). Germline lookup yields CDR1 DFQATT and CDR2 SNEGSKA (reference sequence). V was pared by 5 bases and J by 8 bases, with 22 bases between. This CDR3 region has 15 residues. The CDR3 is CSAGSSWGATKPQHF. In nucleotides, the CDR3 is TGCAGTGCTGGGAGCTCGTGGGGGGCGACAAAGCCCCAGCATTTT.

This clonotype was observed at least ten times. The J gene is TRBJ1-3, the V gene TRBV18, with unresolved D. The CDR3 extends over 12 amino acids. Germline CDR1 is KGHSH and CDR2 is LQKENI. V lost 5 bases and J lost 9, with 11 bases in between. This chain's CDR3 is CASSTGGPTIYF. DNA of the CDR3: TGTGCCAGCTCAACGGGAGGACCCACCATATATTTT. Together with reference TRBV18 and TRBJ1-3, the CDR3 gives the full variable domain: NAGVMQNPRHLVRRRGQEARLRCSPMKGHSHVYWYRQLPEEGLKFMVYLQKENIIDESGMPKERFSAEFPKEGPSILRIQQVVRGDSAAYFCASSTGGPTIYFGEGSWLTVV.

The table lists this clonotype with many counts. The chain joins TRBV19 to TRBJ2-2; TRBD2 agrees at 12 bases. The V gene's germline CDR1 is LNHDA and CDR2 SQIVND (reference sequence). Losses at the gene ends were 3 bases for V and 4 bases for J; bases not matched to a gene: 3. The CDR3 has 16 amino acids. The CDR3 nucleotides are TGTGCCAGTAGTATCGCTAGCGGGAGGGCCACCGGGGAGCTGTTTTTT. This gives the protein CASSIASGRATGELFF.

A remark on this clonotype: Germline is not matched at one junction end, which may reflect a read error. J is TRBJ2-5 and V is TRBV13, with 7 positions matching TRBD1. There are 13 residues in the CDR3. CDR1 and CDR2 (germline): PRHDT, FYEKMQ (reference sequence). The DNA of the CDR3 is TGTGCCAGCAGCCTGAGGGGGCTGGAGACCCTGTACTTC. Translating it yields CASSLRGLETLYF. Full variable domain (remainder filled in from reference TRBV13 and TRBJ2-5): AAGVIQSPRHLIKEKRETATLKCYPIPRHDTVYWYQQGPGQDPQFLISFYEKMQSDKGSIPDRFSAQQFSDYHSELNMSSLELGDSALYFCASSLRGLETLYFGPGTRLLVL.

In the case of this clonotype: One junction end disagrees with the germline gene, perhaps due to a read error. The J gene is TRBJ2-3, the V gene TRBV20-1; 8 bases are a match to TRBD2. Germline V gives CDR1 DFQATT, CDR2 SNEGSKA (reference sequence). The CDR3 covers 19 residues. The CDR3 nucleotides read TGCAGTGCTGAAGCCTTTGGGATAAAGGCACTAGCGGACACAGGTACGCAGTATTTT. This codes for CSAEAFGIKALADTGTQYF.

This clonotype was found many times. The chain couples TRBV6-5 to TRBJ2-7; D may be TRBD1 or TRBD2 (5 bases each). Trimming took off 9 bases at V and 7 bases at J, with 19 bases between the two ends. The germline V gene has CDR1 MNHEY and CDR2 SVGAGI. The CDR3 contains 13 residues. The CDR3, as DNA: TGTGCCAGAAACCGGGACCTCTCACCGGAGCAGTACTTC. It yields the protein CARNRDLSPEQYF.

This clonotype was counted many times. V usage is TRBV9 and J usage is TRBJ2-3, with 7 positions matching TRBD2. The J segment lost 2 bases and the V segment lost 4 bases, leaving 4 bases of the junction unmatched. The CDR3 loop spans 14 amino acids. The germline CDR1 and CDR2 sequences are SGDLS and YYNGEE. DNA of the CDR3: TGTGCCAGCAGCCCAAGCGGGGCCACAGATACGCAGTATTTT. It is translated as CASSPSGATDTQYF.

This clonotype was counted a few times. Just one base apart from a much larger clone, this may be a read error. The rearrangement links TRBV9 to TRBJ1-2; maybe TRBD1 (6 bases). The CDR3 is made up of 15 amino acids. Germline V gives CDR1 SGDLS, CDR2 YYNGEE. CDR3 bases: TGTGCCAGCAGCCCTCGACAGGCCTTTAACTATGGCTCCACCTTC. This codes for CASSPRQAFNYGSTF.

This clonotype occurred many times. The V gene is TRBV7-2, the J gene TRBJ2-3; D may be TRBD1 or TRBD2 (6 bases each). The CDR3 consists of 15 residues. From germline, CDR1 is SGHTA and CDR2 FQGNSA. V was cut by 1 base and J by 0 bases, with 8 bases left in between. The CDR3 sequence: CASSLGGASTDTQYF. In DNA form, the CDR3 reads TGTGCCAGCAGCTTAGGGGGGGCAAGCACAGATACGCAGTATTTT.

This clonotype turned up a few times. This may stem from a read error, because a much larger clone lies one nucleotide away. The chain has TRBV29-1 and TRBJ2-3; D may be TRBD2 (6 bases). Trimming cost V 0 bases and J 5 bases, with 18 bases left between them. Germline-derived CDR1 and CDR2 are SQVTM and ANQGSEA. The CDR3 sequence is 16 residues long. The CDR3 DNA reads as TGCAGCGTTGAAGATTGGGAGGCCCGGGGCAGAGATACGCAGTATTTT. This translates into CSVEDWEARGRDTQYF.

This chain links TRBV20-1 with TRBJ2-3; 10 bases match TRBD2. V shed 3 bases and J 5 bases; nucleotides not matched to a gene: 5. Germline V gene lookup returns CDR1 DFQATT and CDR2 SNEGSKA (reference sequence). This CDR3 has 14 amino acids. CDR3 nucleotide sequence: TGCAGTGCTAGGGCAGCGGGAGGGGGAGATACGCAGTATTTT. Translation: CSARAAGGGDTQYF.

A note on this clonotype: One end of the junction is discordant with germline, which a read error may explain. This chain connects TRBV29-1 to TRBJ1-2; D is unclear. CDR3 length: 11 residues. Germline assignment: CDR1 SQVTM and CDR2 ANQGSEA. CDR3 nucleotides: TGTAGCGGGCGGGCAGGTTCCGGCTACGCCTTC. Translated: CSGRAGSGYAF.

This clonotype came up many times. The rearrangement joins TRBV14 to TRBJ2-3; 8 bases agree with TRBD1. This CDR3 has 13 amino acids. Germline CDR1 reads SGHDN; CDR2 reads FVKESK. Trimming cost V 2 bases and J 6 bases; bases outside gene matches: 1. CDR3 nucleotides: TGTGCCAGCAGCCAAACAGGGGGGGATACGCAGTATTTT. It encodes CASSQTGGDTQYF.

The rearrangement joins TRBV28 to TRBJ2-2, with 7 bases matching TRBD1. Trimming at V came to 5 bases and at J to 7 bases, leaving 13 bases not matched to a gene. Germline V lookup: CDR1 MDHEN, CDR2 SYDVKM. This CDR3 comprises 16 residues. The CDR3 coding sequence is TGTGCCAGCAGTGGGGGATTAGGGGGCTTTATCGGGGAGCTGTTTTTT. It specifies CASSGGLGGFIGELFF. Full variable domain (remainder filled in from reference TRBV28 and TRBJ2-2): DVKVTQSSRYLVKRTGEKVFLECVQDMDHENMFWYRQDPGLGLRLIYFSYDVKMKEKGDIPEGYSVSREKKERFSLILESASTNQTSMYLCASSGGLGGFIGELFFGEGSRLTVL.

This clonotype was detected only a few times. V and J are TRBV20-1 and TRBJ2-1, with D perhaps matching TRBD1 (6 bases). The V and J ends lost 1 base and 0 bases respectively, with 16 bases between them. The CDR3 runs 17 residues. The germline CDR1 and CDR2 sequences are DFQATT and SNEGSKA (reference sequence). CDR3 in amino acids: CSARGGAGAPSYNEQFF. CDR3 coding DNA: TGCAGTGCTAGAGGTGGGGCAGGGGCCCCCTCCTACAATGAGCAGTTCTTC.

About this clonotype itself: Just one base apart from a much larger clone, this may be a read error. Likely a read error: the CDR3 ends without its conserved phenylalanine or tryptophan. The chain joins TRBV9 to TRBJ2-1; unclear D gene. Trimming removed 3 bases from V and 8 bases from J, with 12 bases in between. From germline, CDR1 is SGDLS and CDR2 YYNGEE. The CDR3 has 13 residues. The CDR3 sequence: CASSEGPRYEQFL. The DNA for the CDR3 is TGTGCCAGCAGCGAGGGCCCTCGGTATGAGCAGTTCCTC.

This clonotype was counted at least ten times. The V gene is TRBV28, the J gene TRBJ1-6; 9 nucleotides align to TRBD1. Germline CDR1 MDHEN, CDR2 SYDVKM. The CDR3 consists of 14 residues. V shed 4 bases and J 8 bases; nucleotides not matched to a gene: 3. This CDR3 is CASSSGTGYSPLHF. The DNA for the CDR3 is TGTGCCAGCAGTTCCGGGACAGGGTATTCACCCCTCCACTTT. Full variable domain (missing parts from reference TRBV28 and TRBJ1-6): DVKVTQSSRYLVKRTGEKVFLECVQDMDHENMFWYRQDPGLGLRLIYFSYDVKMKEKGDIPEGYSVSREKKERFSLILESASTNQTSMYLCASSSGTGYSPLHFGNGTRLTVT.

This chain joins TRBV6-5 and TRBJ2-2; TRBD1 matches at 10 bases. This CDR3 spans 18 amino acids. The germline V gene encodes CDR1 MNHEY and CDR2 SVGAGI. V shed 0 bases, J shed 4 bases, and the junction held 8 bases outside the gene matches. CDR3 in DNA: TGTGCCAGCAGTTACTCTAGACGGGACAGGGGCGGCACCGGGGAGCTGTTTTTT. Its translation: CASSYSRRDRGGTGELFF.

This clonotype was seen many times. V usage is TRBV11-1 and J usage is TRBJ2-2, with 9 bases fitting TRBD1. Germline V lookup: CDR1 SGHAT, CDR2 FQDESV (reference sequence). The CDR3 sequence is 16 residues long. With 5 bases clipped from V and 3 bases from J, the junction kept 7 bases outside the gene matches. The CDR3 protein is CASSSRTGEDTGELFF. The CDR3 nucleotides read TGTGCCAGCAGCAGCCGGACAGGGGAGGACACCGGGGAGCTGTTTTTT.

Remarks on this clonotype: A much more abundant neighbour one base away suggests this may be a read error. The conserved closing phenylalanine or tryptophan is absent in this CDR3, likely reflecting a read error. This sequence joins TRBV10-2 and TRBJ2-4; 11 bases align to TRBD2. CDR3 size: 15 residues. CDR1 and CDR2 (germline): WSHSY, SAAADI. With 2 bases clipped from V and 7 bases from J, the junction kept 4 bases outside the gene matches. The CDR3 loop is CASSEGASGGNIQYS. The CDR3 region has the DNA TGCGCCAGCAGTGAGGGGGCTAGCGGGGGGAACATTCAGTACTCC.

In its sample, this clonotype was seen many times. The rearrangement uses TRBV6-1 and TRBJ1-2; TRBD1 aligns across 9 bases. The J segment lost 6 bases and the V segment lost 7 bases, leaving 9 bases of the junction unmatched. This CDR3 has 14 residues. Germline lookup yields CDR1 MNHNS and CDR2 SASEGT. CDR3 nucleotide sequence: TGTGCCAGCATCCTCGACAGGGGGTCGAATGGCTACACCTTC. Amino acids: CASILDRGSNGYTF.

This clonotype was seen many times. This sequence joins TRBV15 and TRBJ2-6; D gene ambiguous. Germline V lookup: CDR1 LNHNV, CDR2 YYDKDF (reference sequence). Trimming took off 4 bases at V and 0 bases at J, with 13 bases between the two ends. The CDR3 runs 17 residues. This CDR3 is CATSTPLWNSGANVLTF. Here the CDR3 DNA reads TGTGCCACCAGCACCCCCCTTTGGAACTCTGGGGCCAACGTCCTGACTTTC.